The clone carrying this TCR beta chain was seen more than once but under ten times. As yet, its antigen is unknown. MiXCR was run by TCRdb on the 5' RACE reads, yielding one entry per CDR3 protein. This table has 300,000 to 400,000 distinct CDR3 sequences, 13% to 15% appearing once. The sample originates from a study of T-cell memory formation after mild COVID-19. Study findings and constraints: CD4+ bias marked clones expanding day 15 to 37, unlike balanced contracting clones. Cross-reactive memory seemingly joined, as some responding clones were found in pre-infection memory. CD4+ clones that contracted lay mainly in CM and EM; CD8+ ones lay in EMRA.

The germline CDR1 and CDR2 sequences are SGHRS and YFSETQ. After removal of 4 bases from V and 6 bases from J, the junction contained 8 bases not matched to a gene. The length of the CDR3 is 15 residues. The chain is built from TRBV5-1 and TRBJ2-3; 10 bases are a match to TRBD2. The source material was PBMCs or a T cell subset sorted from them (not recorded which). The clonotype originates from a man between 18 and 29 years old who had mild COVID-19 (a few samples of this study predate the infection). Cell type and time point are not known. The CDR3 spells CASSSSGGSPDTQYF. In nucleotides, the CDR3 is TGCGCCAGCAGCAGTAGCGGGGGGAGCCCCGATACGCAGTATTTT.